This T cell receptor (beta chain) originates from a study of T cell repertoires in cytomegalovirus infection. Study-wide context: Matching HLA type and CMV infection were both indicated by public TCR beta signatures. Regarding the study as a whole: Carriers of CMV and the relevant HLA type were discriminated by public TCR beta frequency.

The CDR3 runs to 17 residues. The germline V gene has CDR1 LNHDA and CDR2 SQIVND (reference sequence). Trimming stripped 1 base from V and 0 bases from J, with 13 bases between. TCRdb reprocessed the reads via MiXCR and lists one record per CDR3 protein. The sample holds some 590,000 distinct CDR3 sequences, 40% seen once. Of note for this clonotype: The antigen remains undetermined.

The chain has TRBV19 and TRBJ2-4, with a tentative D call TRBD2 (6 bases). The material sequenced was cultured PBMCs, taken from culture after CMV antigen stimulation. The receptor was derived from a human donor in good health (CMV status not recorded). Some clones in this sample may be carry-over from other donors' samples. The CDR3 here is CASSIVARAGAKNIQYF. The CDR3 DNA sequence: TGTGCCAGTAGTATAGTAGCGAGAGCGGGAGCCAAAAACATTCAGTACTTC.